The 14 T cell receptor beta chains given below trace back to one sample, sequenced in a study of identical twins. TCRdb re-analysed the 5' RACE reads in MiXCR, keeping a single row per CDR3 protein. Counted here are 1.5 million or so distinct CDR3 sequences, about 31% occurring once; the ten biggest clones make up 0.27%. The sequenced material came from cord blood. These receptors all stem from a newborn girl in good health.

Only a few counts were recorded for this clonotype. The J gene is TRBJ1-6, the V gene TRBV3-1; possible D gene TRBD1, 6 bases. Looked up from germline, CDR1 is LGHDT and CDR2 is YNNKEL (reference sequence). V was cut by 4 bases and J by 6 bases, with 13 bases left in between. The CDR3 has 15 residues. CDR3 region: CASSPTGALNSPLHF. The CDR3 DNA is TGTGCCAGCAGCCCGACGGGGGCTCTTAATTCACCCCTCCACTTT.

This chain links TRBV20-1 with TRBJ2-7; 8 nucleotides align to TRBD2. The V gene end was trimmed by 3 bases and the J gene end by 10 bases; junction bases not matched to a gene: 5. This CDR3 is 11 amino acids long. Germline-derived CDR1 and CDR2 are DFQATT and SNEGSKA (reference sequence). This chain's CDR3 is CSASGAGGQYF. The DNA for the CDR3 is TGCAGTGCTAGCGGGGCGGGAGGTCAGTACTTC.

This chain uses TRBV6-5 with TRBJ2-7, with 7 bases lining up with TRBD2. V dropped 0 bases and J dropped 3; count of bases not matched to a gene: 8. The CDR3 totals 16 residues. In germline, CDR1 is MNHEY, CDR2 SVGAGI. CDR3 protein: CASSYSPLGGSYEQYF. CDR3 nucleotides: TGTGCCAGCAGTTACTCACCGTTGGGCGGGAGCTACGAGCAGTACTTC.

This clonotype was detected only a few times. J is TRBJ1-2 and V is TRBV20-1; D unclear. This CDR3 spans 9 amino acids. V gave up 5 bases and J gave up 8 bases, with 6 bases separating them. Germline V CDR1 and CDR2: DFQATT, SNEGSKA (reference sequence). The CDR3 sequence: CSAFEGYTF. CDR3 DNA: TGCAGTGCTTTTGAAGGCTACACCTTC.

The V and J genes are TRBV5-1 and TRBJ2-1, with 7 bases matching TRBD2. The V gene end was trimmed by 3 bases and the J gene end by 13 bases; junction bases not matched to a gene: 4. Germline-derived CDR1 and CDR2 are SGHRS and YFSETQ. The CDR3 length is 11 residues. The CDR3 sequence: CASSSGLDQFF. The DNA of the CDR3 is TGCGCCAGCAGCTCTGGACTAGATCAGTTCTTC. Together with reference TRBV5-1 and TRBJ2-1, the CDR3 gives the full variable domain: KAGVTQTPRYLIKTRGQQVTLSCSPISGHRSVSWYQQTPGQGLQFLFEYFSETQRNKGNFPGRFSGRQFSNSRSEMNVSTLELGDSALYLCASSSGLDQFFGPGTRLTVL.

The chain uses TRBV4-1 and TRBJ2-7; D uncertain. Trimming left V 2 bases short and J 0 bases short, with 11 bases between. Per germline, CDR1 MGHRA and CDR2 YSYEKL. The CDR3 spans 15 residues. As DNA, the CDR3 is TGCGCCAGCAGCCAACTCGGCCTAAGCTCCTACGAGCAGTACTTC. It codes for CASSQLGLSSYEQYF.

This clonotype was seen only a few times. The chain uses TRBV20-1 and TRBJ2-3; D not resolved. V lost 6 bases to trimming and J lost 3 bases, with 13 bases between them. CDR3 length: 13 residues. Germline V gives CDR1 DFQATT, CDR2 SNEGSKA (reference sequence). The CDR3 loop is CSAGRVRTDTQYF. The CDR3 DNA sequence: TGCAGTGCGGGTCGAGTACGGACAGATACGCAGTATTTT.

This clonotype was counted ten times or more. This sequence joins TRBV7-9 and TRBJ2-1; D is undetermined. The CDR3 totals 12 residues. Germline assignment: CDR1 SEHNR and CDR2 FQNEAQ (reference sequence). V lost 6 bases and J lost 5, with 8 bases in between. This CDR3 reads CASSPGDNEQFF. The CDR3 coding sequence is TGTGCCAGCAGTCCGGGCGACAATGAGCAGTTCTTC.

About this clonotype: One end of the junction varies from germline; a read error may be responsible. This chain links TRBV12-3 or TRBV12-4 with TRBJ2-1; the D gene is possibly TRBD2 (5 bases). The CDR3 spans 15 residues. For the CDR3, the DNA is TGTGCCAGCAGCCCTACTAGGAGCTCCTACAATGAGCAGTTATTC. This codes for CASSPTRSSYNEQLF.

Details on this clonotype: A far larger clone is one base from this, pointing to a likely read error. CDR3 coding DNA: TGTGCCAGCAGCTCAACCCAAGGGACCCAGTACTTC. This codes for CASSSTQGTQYF. The chain links TRBV9 to TRBJ2-5, with unresolved D. Per the germline V gene, CDR1 is SGDLS and CDR2 is YYNGEE. The CDR3 has 12 residues.

Note on this clonotype: One junction end does not reproduce the germline sequence, and a read error may be involved. The J gene is TRBJ2-1, the V gene TRBV20-1; 8 positions agree with TRBD2. CDR1 is DFQATT, CDR2 SNEGSKA, per germline (reference sequence). CDR3 length equals 14 residues. In DNA form, the CDR3 reads TGCAGTGCTCATCCTAGCGGGTCCTACATTGAGCAGTTCTTC. Protein sequence: CSAHPSGSYIEQFF.

This clonotype was seen many times. This chain uses TRBV6-5 with TRBJ2-7; D could derive from TRBD1 or TRBD2 (5 bases each). The V end was cut by 6 bases, the J end by 4 bases, with 10 bases between. Per the germline V gene, CDR1 is MNHEY and CDR2 is SVGAGI. This CDR3 region has 12 residues. CDR3 loop: CASRGTFYEQYF. As DNA, the CDR3 is TGTGCCAGCAGGGGGACGTTTTACGAGCAGTACTTC.

This clonotype was seen more than once but under ten times. This rearrangement joins TRBV3-1 to TRBJ2-4, with D uncertain. Trimming removed 1 base at V and 5 bases at J, with 9 bases between. Germline V lookup: CDR1 LGHDT, CDR2 YNNKEL (reference sequence). This CDR3 has 14 residues. The CDR3 DNA is TGTGCCAGCAGCCAAGGGGTTCGTCAAAACATTCAGTACTTC. Translation: CASSQGVRQNIQYF.

This clonotype was counted a few times. The V call is TRBV29-1, the J call TRBJ1-2; D is unresolved. Germline lookup yields CDR1 SQVTM and CDR2 ANQGSEA. CDR3 size: 13 residues. Trimming took 6 bases from V and 5 from J, leaving 16 bases between them. This chain's CDR3 is CSVPRSGLYGYTF. CDR3 DNA: TGCAGCGTCCCCCGGTCGGGCCTTTATGGCTACACCTTC. Filled out from reference TRBV29-1 and TRBJ1-2, the complete variable domain reads SAVISQKPSRDICQRGTSLTIQCQVDSQVTMMFWYRQQPGQSLTLIATANQGSEATYESGFVIDKFPISRPNLTFSTLTVSNMSPEDSSIYLCSVPRSGLYGYTFGSGTRLTVV.